These 19 T cell receptor beta chains originate from one sample sequenced in a study of CD8+CD57+ T cells in acquired aplastic anemia. For sequencing, patients were chosen who had shown expansion of CD8+CD57+ cells by flow cytometry. Genomic DNA constituted the template upon which TCR beta VDJ and CDR3 profiling was performed. TCRdb independently ran MiXCR on the reads; one entry per CDR3 protein. The sample has around 150,000 distinct CDR3 sequences; 40% to 60% are singletons. Material for sequencing was sorted CD4+, CD8+, or CD8+CD57+ T cells (not recorded which) from PBMCs. The receptors originated from a human donor with aplastic anemia.

To note about this clonotype: One end of the junction is discordant with germline, which a read error may explain. This rearrangement joins TRBV20-1 to TRBJ2-1; D is possibly TRBD2 (6 bases). The CDR3 has 13 residues. The germline V gene has CDR1 DFQATT and CDR2 SNEGSKA (reference sequence). CDR3 sequence reads: CSASAGPLNERFF. In DNA form, the CDR3 reads TGCAGTGCTAGTGCGGGACCGTTGAATGAGCGGTTCTTC.

The chain joins TRBV19 to TRBJ2-1, with D possibly being TRBD1 (6 bases). In germline, CDR1 is LNHDA, CDR2 SQIVND (reference sequence). Trimming removed 5 bases at V and 0 bases at J, with 11 bases between. The length of the CDR3 is 15 residues. The DNA for the CDR3 is TGTGCCAGTAGTGAAACAGGGTACTCCTACAATGAGCAGTTCTTC. Translation gives CASSETGYSYNEQFF.

The chain employs TRBV2 and TRBJ1-4; tentatively, D is TRBD1 (5 bases). V lost 5 bases and J lost 6, with 13 bases in between. Germline V gene data show CDR1 as SNHLY and CDR2 as FYNNEI. CDR3 length equals 14 residues. The DNA for the CDR3 is TGTGCCAGCAGTCCCGGGACGCCGGATGAAAAACTGTTTTTT. Translating it yields CASSPGTPDEKLFF. Based on the CDR3 plus reference TRBV2 and TRBJ1-4, the full variable domain is EPEVTQTPSHQVTQMGQEVILRCVPISNHLYFYWYRQILGQKVEFLVSFYNNEISEKSEIFDDQFSVERPDGSNFTLKIRSTKLEDSAMYFCASSPGTPDEKLFFGSGTQLSVL.

The CDR3 DNA sequence: TGCGCCAGCGGGGTGTCGAAGGCAGATACGCAGTATTTT. Protein product: CASGVSKADTQYF. The rearrangement uses TRBV10-1 and TRBJ2-3; D not certain. The V and J ends lost 8 bases and 4 bases respectively, with 13 bases between them. This CDR3 has 13 residues. Per the germline V gene, CDR1 is WNHNN and CDR2 is SYGVQD (reference sequence).

This clonotype was seen at least ten times. This chain joins TRBV11-3 and TRBJ2-1; 11 nucleotides agree with TRBD1. The germline V gene has CDR1 SGHNT and CDR2 YENEEA. This CDR3 contains 16 residues. The trim removed 1 base at V and 6 bases at J, leaving 5 bases unmatched. The CDR3 coding sequence is TGTGCCAGCAGCTTAGGTCTAGGGACAGGGGGCAATGAGCAGTTCTTC. Protein product: CASSLGLGTGGNEQFF. The variable domain in full, completed from reference TRBV11-3 and TRBJ2-1, reads EAGVVQSPRYKIIEKKQPVAFWCNPISGHNTLYWYLQNLGQGPELLIRYENEEAVDDSQLPKDRFSAERLKGVDSTLKIQPAELGDSAVYLCASSLGLGTGGNEQFFGPGTRLTVL.

Ten or more counts support this clonotype. The chain uses TRBV11-2 and TRBJ1-2, with D unclear. V dropped 2 bases and J dropped 8 bases, with 21 bases sitting between them. This CDR3 has 16 residues. CDR1 SGHAT and CDR2 FQNNGV come from the germline V gene. CDR3 sequence (DNA): TGTGCCAGCAGCTTAATAGTGGTACCGAGAAAGCTCGGCTACACCTTC. This gives the protein CASSLIVVPRKLGYTF.

This clonotype was seen more than once but under ten times. One base away lies a much larger clone, so this may be a sequencing read error. This sequence joins TRBV19 and TRBJ2-3; perhaps TRBD2 as D (5 bases). The germline CDR1 and CDR2 sequences are LNHDA and SQIVND (reference sequence). V gave up 6 bases and J gave up 4 bases, with 20 bases separating them. The CDR3 totals 16 residues. The CDR3 protein is CASRQLVGRFPDTQYF. CDR3 DNA: TGTGCCAGTAGGCAACTAGTGGGAAGGTTCCCAGATACGCAGTATTTT.

The V call is TRBV24-1, the J call TRBJ2-3, with unresolved D. The CDR3 has 14 residues. CDR1 and CDR2 (germline): KGHDR, SFDVKD. Trimming left V 9 bases short and J 2 bases short, with 14 bases between. This chain's CDR3 is CATASRIYTDTQYF. CDR3 bases: TGTGCCACCGCCTCTAGGATATACACAGATACGCAGTATTTT.

This clonotype was observed a few times. The rearrangement links TRBV18 to TRBJ2-1; D gene unclear. V gave up 5 bases and J gave up 7 bases, with 6 bases separating them. This CDR3 comprises 11 residues. The V gene's germline CDR1 is KGHSH and CDR2 LQKENI. The CDR3 reads CASSDKNEQFF. The CDR3 DNA is TGTGCCAGCTCAGATAAGAATGAGCAGTTCTTC.

This chain joins TRBV10-3 and TRBJ1-5; maybe TRBD1 (5 bases). Germline lookup yields CDR1 ENHRY and CDR2 SYGVKD. V was clipped by 0 bases and J by 1 base, with 13 bases between them. The CDR3 runs 17 residues. The CDR3 reads CAISESPGGMSNQPQHF. Written as DNA, the CDR3 is TGTGCCATCAGTGAGTCGCCGGGGGGGATGAGCAATCAGCCCCAGCATTTT.

This chain joins TRBV10-2 and TRBJ1-1, with no clear D. The germline V gene has CDR1 WSHSY and CDR2 SAAADI. Trimming shortened V by 4 bases and J by 1 base, and 10 bases separated the two germline ends. The CDR3 runs 14 residues. CDR3 coding DNA: TGCGCCAGCAGTGTTACAGTCGAGAACACTGAAGCTTTCTTT. It is translated as CASSVTVENTEAFF.

As for this clonotype: The junction departs from germline at one end; a sequencing error may be responsible. This chain uses TRBV10-2 with TRBJ2-1; tentative D call: TRBD2 (6 bases). The CDR3 is made up of 12 amino acids. Germline V CDR1 and CDR2: WSHSY, SAAADI. CDR3 nucleotides: TGCGCTAGCAGTCGACTAGACAATGAGCAGTTCTTC. Amino acids: CASSRLDNEQFF.

The chain employs TRBV29-1 and TRBJ1-5, with 9 bases that match TRBD1. The CDR3 loop spans 13 amino acids. Per germline, CDR1 SQVTM and CDR2 ANQGSEA. V lost 5 bases and J lost 4; bases outside the gene matches: 3. The CDR3, as DNA: TGCAGCGTTAATGGACAGGGGAATCAGCCCCAGCATTTT. Its translation: CSVNGQGNQPQHF.

The chain joins TRBV2 to TRBJ1-1, with D perhaps TRBD1 (5 bases). Trimming took 6 bases from V and 5 from J, leaving 19 bases between them. This CDR3 spans 15 amino acids. The germline V gene has CDR1 SNHLY and CDR2 FYNNEI. CDR3 DNA: TGTGCCAGCAGCGCCTGGGGGGGAAGGGAAACTGAAGCTTTCTTT. Translating it yields CASSAWGGRETEAFF.

About this clonotype: One end of the junction fails to match germline, which may point to a read error. The chain carries TRBV6-5 and TRBJ1-1; D call uncertain. There are 13 residues in the CDR3. Germline V lookup: CDR1 MNHEY, CDR2 SVGAGI. CDR3 residues: CASSYPPRVKLTF. The DNA of the CDR3 is TGTGCCAGCAGTTACCCTCCTCGAGTGAAGCTTACCTTT.

As concerns this clonotype: A read error is likely, as this CDR3 ends without the conserved phenylalanine or tryptophan. The gene calls are TRBV11-2 and TRBJ2-7; 10 bases align to TRBD2. Germline trimming cut 5 bases from V and 0 bases from J; bases unmatched to any gene: 4. The CDR3 is 15 residues long. CDR1 and CDR2 from the germline V gene are SGHAT and FQNNGV. Here the CDR3 reads CASSGRTSGSYEQYL. The CDR3 coding sequence is TGTGCCAGCAGCGGGAGGACTAGCGGCTCCTACGAGCAGTACCTC.

About this clonotype itself: A read error is likely, as this CDR3 ends without the conserved phenylalanine or tryptophan. Because the CDR3's place on the DNA is in doubt, the DNA is left out and the CDR3 is given as listed by TCRdb. The chain carries TRBV9 and TRBJ1-2; the table's D gene call, TRBD1, was not cross checked with the DNA. In germline, CDR1 is SGDLS, CDR2 YYNGEE. Inclusive of both ends, the CDR3 amounts to 11 amino acids. The CDR3 reads CASSVGQGLCN.

The chain has TRBV5-4 and TRBJ2-7; 13 bases agree with TRBD2. The DNA matches TRBJ2-1 better at its end, which makes the J call doubtful. This CDR3 region has 17 residues. Germline CDR1 is SGHNT and CDR2 is YYREEE (reference sequence). The CDR3 sequence: CASTLGLAGLPSNEQFF. Here the CDR3 DNA reads TGTGCCAGCACCCTGGGACTAGCGGGGCTCCCTTCGAATGAGCAGTTCTTC.

In its sample, this clonotype was seen once. A junction boundary mismatches the germline segment, possibly from a read error. The chain couples TRBV3-1 to TRBJ2-7; maybe TRBD1 (5 bases). CDR1 and CDR2 (germline): LGHDT, YNNKEL (reference sequence). This CDR3 is built from 17 residues. In DNA form, the CDR3 reads TGTGCCAGCAGCCAAGATACATCAGGGTACGGGTCCTACGATCAGTACTTC. It specifies CASSQDTSGYGSYDQYF.